This T cell receptor (beta chain) originates from a study of shared clonotypes between healthy human individuals (dated by TCRdb to about 2020). Broadly, across the study: The cohort comprised a couple of women and a few men aged 18 to 49 years. Per donor, three plates each were used for CD4 naive and CD4 memory, two for CD8 naive, and one for CD8 memory. The study deeply sequenced blood TCR repertoires of five healthy adults to estimate repertoire size and the extent of clonotype sharing between individuals. To increase sequencing depth and limit assay-specific biases, TCR repertoire library preparation and sequencing were carried out by different laboratories using diverse techniques. Each donor's leukapheresis produced roughly between roughly 0.94 and 9.5 billion PBMCs. Findings and caveats that apply to the study as a whole: Sampling was limited to blood, and TCR repertoires in tissue likely differ from TCR repertoires in blood. The small number of donors limited the genetic and exposure-history diversity represented. Compared with non-shared clonotypes, clonotypes shared by all four sorted-subset donors had higher generation probabilities. Naive subsets generally had larger estimated clonotype richness than memory subsets did. Incomplete sequencing was indicated by rarefaction of sorted-subset datasets, despite the large sequencing depth. When a handful of donors were compared, the shared fraction of clonotypes was around 4.6% for naive CD4, approximately 3.3% for naive CD8, 2.3% for memory CD4, and less than 0.45% for memory CD8. Pairwise subsampling indicated that sequencing depth was expected to affect the degree of clonotype sharing among donors.

Germline trimming: 5 bases from V, 4 bases from J; junction bases outside gene matches: 7. The germline V gene (reference sequence) specifies LNHNV as CDR1 and YYDKDF as CDR2. The CDR3 sequence holds 16 residues, the cysteine and phenylalanine included. The entry retains the CDR3 DNA only, 48 bases that are in frame from base 1. TCR CDR3 regions were amplified from genomic DNA by multiplex PCR using the deep immunoSEQ assay. Genomic DNA extracted from each cell subset was distributed evenly over all wells of several immunoSEQ 96-well plates, and each plate served as one replicate. For sorted subsets, roughly 200 ng of genomic DNA, equivalent to 25,000 to 35,000 T cell genomes, went into each replicate PCR. Purified libraries were measured with a Qubit 3.0 fluorometer, size-checked on a Bioanalyzer 2100, and measured again with the KAPA Library Quantification kit. Every immunoSEQ 96-well plate was sequenced on a dedicated single-read 150-cycle Illumina NextSeq 550 flow cell. Processing in the source paper ran as follows. Because only junctional sequences without quality scores were contained in the immunoSEQ output, filtering matching that applied to full-length reads could not be performed. Sequences were annotated with PyIR, a Python wrapper for IgBLAST v1.9, and V/J genes and CDR3 were assigned using IMGT germline references. Reads were removed for weak V/J assignments (E-value above 1e-6), missing CDR3, stop codons, out-of-frame junctions, or ambiguous translated residues. V3J clonotypes were defined by identical inferred V gene, J gene, and CDR3 amino acid sequence. The percentage overlap between two repertoires was calculated by dividing the number of shared unique clonotypes by the size of the smaller repertoire. RTK rarefaction, the Chao1 estimator, and Recon v2.1 estimates of unobserved clonotypes were used to assess repertoire richness. Generation probabilities for all TCRbeta clonotypes obtained by the gDNA method from four donors were computed using OLGA. TCRdb provides this immuneACCESS table in a form limited to in-frame rearrangements. Some clones are lacking; in checked studies, under half of them reflect an unresolved V gene, and why the rest are absent is not known. From that table come the V and J calls and clone size; the DNA was used to work out D and trimming. The sample records hundreds of thousands of clones, 72% of which are singletons. Clones ranked in the top ten supply about 1.8% of the sample.

The donors were healthy, HIV-negative adults with no recently reported acute infections or vaccinations. Every donor was a Caucasian adult living in Nashville, Tennessee, USA. CD4+ T cells were enriched through magnetic negative selection, after which naive cells were positively selected on CD45RA and the remaining negative fraction served as the memory subset. Blood was obtained by leukapheresis, after which PBMCs were separated by Ficoll-Histopaque density gradient centrifugation and cryopreserved in liquid nitrogen vapor phase. Analytical flow cytometry was used to check the purity and quantity of each magnetically sorted T cell population. Genomic DNA was isolated from each sorted fraction and quantified by UV absorbance on a Nanodrop 2000c. For this clone: The target of this receptor is not known. One base away there is no much larger clone; base qualities are not given.

The rearranged segments are TRBV15 and TRBJ2-5; TRBD2 agrees with 13 junctional bases. The TCR was taken from a woman under 40 in good health. The sample consisted of memory CD4+ T cells sorted from blood. The sample's cell subset or site label is to be understood as: CD45RA-negative fraction. This receptor carries the CDR3 CATSGQLAGGSETQYF. The DNA sequence reads TGTGCCACCAGCGGCCAACTAGCGGGAGGGTCAGAGACCCAGTACTTC.